A few counts support the clone carrying this T cell receptor (beta chain). Its cognate antigen is unknown. This entry belongs to a study of T cells in Graves' hyperthyroidism and ophthalmopathy. Newly diagnosed hyperthyroidism, duration under 2 months, in patients aged 18 to 65. Diagnostic assessment was based on clinical symptoms, serum thyroxine and TRAb, thyroid ultrasound and orbital computed tomography. Cells are PBMCs isolated from over 7.5 ml of fresh blood. The CDR3 runs 15 residues. Trimming removed 5 bases at V and 7 bases at J, with 20 bases between. Germline CDR1 reads SGHTA; CDR2 reads FQGTGA. Amplification yielded TCR beta CDR3 regions, with RNA transcripts as the source. The study used the HTBI primer set for a first-round RT-PCR of the TCR CDR3. Each CDR3 protein is one row after TCRdb ran MiXCR on the multiplex PCR reads. The sample lists about 360,000 distinct CDR3 sequences; 13% were seen once.

Study outcomes and limitations: Ophthalmopathy and stable hyperthyroidism were told apart by a 13 V-J model.

The sequencing sample was made of blood. The gene calls are TRBV7-3 and TRBJ2-5; either TRBD1 or TRBD2 may fit D (5 bases each). The TCR sequence derives from a woman in her late teens or twenties with Graves' hyperthyroidism. In nucleotides, the CDR3 is TGTGCCAGCAGCCCCGACGGGACGGCTGGCGGGACCCAGTACTTC. As protein: CASSPDGTAGGTQYF.